This is a list of T cell receptor beta chains from one sample in a study of blood T cell repertoires in COVID-19. TCRdb's copy holds only in-frame clones and misses some; the assay was immunoSEQ multiplex PCR. Found here are about 310,000 clones, about nine tenths of them singletons; the top ten hold 1%. Sequences were obtained from peripheral blood. The receptors stem from a man in his forties or fifties with active or convalescent COVID-19. The CDR3 runs from the conserved cysteine through the conserved F or W. The D gene is left open where the match is weak. Clone size appears in some rows only: once, few, many, or a class for an expanded clone.

j_gene: TRBJ1-5; len: 14; abundance: NA; v_gene: TRBV2; d_gene: TRBD1; CDR3aa: CASTRDRVNQPQHF; CDR3nt: TGTGCCAGCACCAGGGACAGGGTCAATCAGCCCCAGCATTTT
j_gene: TRBJ2-7; len: 17; abundance: NA; v_gene: TRBV28; d_gene: NA; CDR3aa: CASSQGTGASWSYEQYF; CDR3nt: TGTGCCAGCAGCCAGGGGACCGGGGCCTCCTGGAGCTACGAGCAGTACTTC
j_gene: TRBJ2-5; len: 16; abundance: NA; v_gene: TRBV9; d_gene: NA; CDR3aa: CASRAEKAEPYETQYF; CDR3nt: TGTGCCAGCAGAGCCGAAAAAGCGGAACCTTACGAGACCCAGTACTTC
j_gene: TRBJ1-3; len: 15; abundance: NA; v_gene: TRBV15; d_gene: NA; CDR3aa: CATSRGGYTGNTIYF; CDR3nt: TGTGCCACCAGCAGGGGAGGTTATACTGGAAACACCATATATTTT
j_gene: TRBJ1-2; len: 16; abundance: NA; v_gene: TRBV5-5; d_gene: TRBD1; CDR3aa: CASSLAWQGEDYGYTF; CDR3nt: TGTGCCAGCAGCTTGGCCTGGCAGGGGGAGGACTATGGCTACACCTTC
j_gene: TRBJ1-1; len: 17; abundance: NA; v_gene: TRBV30; d_gene: NA; CDR3aa: CAWSVLGTTLGRAEAFF; CDR3nt: TGTGCCTGGAGTGTACTTGGCACAACCCTGGGTCGGGCTGAAGCTTTCTTT
j_gene: TRBJ1-1; len: 16; abundance: NA; v_gene: TRBV6-5; d_gene: TRBD1; CDR3aa: CASSYLGQPLNTEAFF; CDR3nt: TGTGCCAGCAGTTACTTGGGACAGCCACTGAACACTGAAGCTTTCTTT
j_gene: TRBJ2-7; len: 14; abundance: NA; v_gene: TRBV6-2/TRBV6-3; d_gene: NA; CDR3aa: CASSYFRNSYEQYF; CDR3nt: TGTGCCAGCAGTTACTTCAGGAATTCCTACGAGCAGTACTTC
j_gene: TRBJ1-2; len: 16; abundance: NA; v_gene: TRBV4-1; d_gene: NA; CDR3aa: CASSQVSLPPREGYTF; CDR3nt: TGCGCCAGCAGCCAAGTTTCACTCCCCCCGCGGGAAGGCTACACCTTC
j_gene: TRBJ2-5; len: 16; abundance: NA; v_gene: TRBV11-1; d_gene: TRBD2; CDR3aa: CASSKRLAGLQETQYF; CDR3nt: TGTGCCAGCAGCAAACGACTAGCGGGCCTCCAAGAGACCCAGTACTTC
j_gene: TRBJ1-5; len: 14; abundance: NA; v_gene: TRBV7-8; d_gene: NA; CDR3aa: CASSLALGLQPQHF; CDR3nt: TGTGCCAGCAGCTTAGCGCTGGGGCTTCAGCCCCAGCATTTT
j_gene: TRBJ2-2; len: 19; abundance: NA; v_gene: TRBV21-1; d_gene: NA; CDR3aa: CASSKGKYSGGAPTGELFF; CDR3nt: TGTGCCAGCAGCAAAGGAAAGTATAGCGGGGGGGCCCCCACCGGGGAGCTGTTTTTT
j_gene: TRBJ1-1; len: 14; abundance: NA; v_gene: TRBV18; d_gene: TRBD1; CDR3aa: CASSWDSQNTEAFF; CDR3nt: TGTGCCAGCTCCTGGGACAGCCAGAACACTGAAGCTTTCTTT
j_gene: TRBJ2-3; len: 14; abundance: NA; v_gene: TRBV30; d_gene: NA; CDR3aa: CAWEGSGGSDTQYF; CDR3nt: TGTGCCTGGGAAGGTAGCGGAGGGTCAGATACGCAGTATTTT
j_gene: TRBJ2-7; len: 14; abundance: few; v_gene: TRBV27; d_gene: NA; CDR3aa: CASSLTGTSYEQYF; CDR3nt: TGTGCCAGCAGTTTGACAGGCACCTCCTACGAGCAGTACTTC
j_gene: TRBJ2-5; len: 17; abundance: NA; v_gene: TRBV19; d_gene: TRBD1; CDR3aa: CASSTISGGTSQETQYF; CDR3nt: TGTGCCAGTAGTACAATATCAGGGGGTACGTCCCAAGAGACCCAGTACTTC
j_gene: TRBJ1-3; len: 13; abundance: NA; v_gene: TRBV19; d_gene: NA; CDR3aa: CASSESSGNTIYF; CDR3nt: TGTGCCAGTAGCGAGAGCTCTGGAAACACCATATATTTT
j_gene: TRBJ1-5; len: 12; abundance: NA; v_gene: TRBV6-2/TRBV6-3; d_gene: NA; CDR3aa: CASSHRDQPQHF; CDR3nt: TGTGCCAGCAGCCACAGGGATCAGCCCCAGCATTTT
j_gene: TRBJ1-4; len: 14; abundance: once; v_gene: TRBV2; d_gene: TRBD1; CDR3aa: CASSAGQVNEKLFF; CDR3nt: TGTGCCAGCAGCGCGGGACAGGTTAATGAAAAACTGTTTTTT
j_gene: TRBJ1-3; len: 15; abundance: NA; v_gene: TRBV5-1; d_gene: NA; CDR3aa: CASSSTRWPGNTIYF; CDR3nt: TGCGCCAGCAGCTCGACCAGGTGGCCTGGAAACACCATATATTTT
j_gene: TRBJ2-3; len: 14; abundance: NA; v_gene: TRBV5-1; d_gene: NA; CDR3aa: CASRGDTGTDTQYF; CDR3nt: TGCGCCAGCAGGGGGGACACGGGGACAGATACGCAGTATTTT
j_gene: TRBJ1-2; len: 14; abundance: NA; v_gene: TRBV6-2/TRBV6-3; d_gene: TRBD1; CDR3aa: CASSTQTGGSGYTF; CDR3nt: TGTGCCAGCAGTACGCAGACAGGGGGCAGTGGCTACACCTTC
j_gene: TRBJ1-4; len: 13; abundance: NA; v_gene: TRBV18; d_gene: NA; CDR3aa: CASSPRGWEKLFF; CDR3nt: TGTGCCAGCTCACCAAGGGGTTGGGAAAAACTGTTTTTT
j_gene: TRBJ2-1; len: 16; abundance: NA; v_gene: TRBV6-5; d_gene: NA; CDR3aa: CASSYSSGFSYNEQFF; CDR3nt: TGTGCCAGCAGTTACTCGTCCGGGTTCTCCTACAATGAGCAGTTCTTC
j_gene: TRBJ1-1; len: 13; abundance: NA; v_gene: TRBV6-2/TRBV6-3; d_gene: NA; CDR3aa: CASSVTLNTEAFF; CDR3nt: TGTGCCAGCAGTGTTACTCTGAACACTGAAGCTTTCTTT
j_gene: TRBJ2-7; len: 17; abundance: NA; v_gene: TRBV6-4; d_gene: NA; CDR3aa: CASSAGGLAVFSYEQYF; CDR3nt: TGTGCCAGCAGTGCCGGGGGGCTAGCGGTCTTCTCCTACGAGCAGTACTTC
j_gene: TRBJ1-4; len: 13; abundance: NA; v_gene: TRBV9; d_gene: TRBD1; CDR3aa: CASSATGDEKLFF; CDR3nt: TGTGCCAGCAGTGCGACAGGGGACGAAAAACTGTTTTTT
j_gene: TRBJ1-4; len: 15; abundance: NA; v_gene: TRBV9; d_gene: TRBD1; CDR3aa: CASSISVGQGEKLFF; CDR3nt: TGTGCCAGCAGCATCTCTGTGGGACAGGGAGAAAAACTGTTTTTT
j_gene: TRBJ2-3; len: 16; abundance: NA; v_gene: TRBV10-3; d_gene: TRBD1; CDR3aa: CAISGAGTGSTDTQYF; CDR3nt: TGTGCCATCAGTGGTGCCGGGACAGGGAGCACAGATACGCAGTATTTT
j_gene: TRBJ2-1; len: 15; abundance: NA; v_gene: TRBV6-6; d_gene: TRBD2; CDR3aa: CASRPSGRADNEQFF; CDR3nt: TGTGCCAGCAGACCGAGCGGGAGGGCTGACAATGAGCAGTTCTTC
j_gene: TRBJ2-7; len: 14; abundance: few; v_gene: TRBV30; d_gene: NA; CDR3aa: CAWNHGGSSYEQYF; CDR3nt: TGTGCCTGGAATCACGGGGGAAGCTCCTACGAGCAGTACTTC
j_gene: TRBJ2-3; len: 13; abundance: few; v_gene: TRBV28; d_gene: TRBD1; CDR3aa: CASKGGPQDTQYF; CDR3nt: TGTGCCAGCAAAGGGGGCCCCCAGGATACGCAGTATTTT
j_gene: TRBJ2-7; len: 15; abundance: NA; v_gene: TRBV7-9; d_gene: TRBD2; CDR3aa: CASSYPGLAGDEQYF; CDR3nt: TGTGCCAGCAGCTATCCGGGACTAGCGGGAGACGAGCAGTACTTC
j_gene: TRBJ1-2; len: 19; abundance: NA; v_gene: TRBV5-5; d_gene: NA; CDR3aa: CASSLEGVGSGLGNYGYTF; CDR3nt: TGTGCCAGCAGCTTGGAAGGCGTTGGGTCAGGGTTAGGTAACTATGGCTACACCTTC
j_gene: TRBJ2-5; len: 15; abundance: NA; v_gene: TRBV4-3; d_gene: TRBD1; CDR3aa: CASSSGTGGIQTQYF; CDR3nt: TGCGCCAGCAGCTCCGGGACAGGGGGCATCCAGACCCAGTACTTC
j_gene: TRBJ2-1; len: 16; abundance: NA; v_gene: TRBV5-4; d_gene: NA; CDR3aa: CASTKVSGVGYNEQFF; CDR3nt: TGTGCCAGCACCAAGGTGAGCGGAGTGGGATACAATGAGCAGTTCTTC
j_gene: TRBJ2-2; len: 16; abundance: NA; v_gene: TRBV2; d_gene: NA; CDR3aa: CASSEEGQIRTGELFF; CDR3nt: TGTGCCAGCAGTGAAGAGGGACAAATCCGGACCGGGGAGCTGTTTTTT
j_gene: TRBJ2-2; len: 16; abundance: NA; v_gene: TRBV6-5; d_gene: TRBD2; CDR3aa: CASSYFASGRNGELFF; CDR3nt: TGTGCCAGCAGTTACTTTGCTAGCGGGAGGAACGGGGAGCTGTTTTTT
j_gene: TRBJ1-2; len: 15; abundance: NA; v_gene: TRBV30; d_gene: NA; CDR3aa: CAWTRIWSSNYGYTF; CDR3nt: TGTGCCTGGACCCGCATCTGGTCGAGTAACTATGGCTACACCTTC
j_gene: TRBJ2-7; len: 12; abundance: NA; v_gene: TRBV2; d_gene: NA; CDR3aa: CASRRWAYEQYF; CDR3nt: TGTGCCAGCAGGAGGTGGGCCTACGAGCAGTACTTC
j_gene: TRBJ1-3; len: 15; abundance: NA; v_gene: TRBV7-7; d_gene: NA; CDR3aa: CASSTGTSLGDTIYF; CDR3nt: TGTGCCAGCAGCACCGGGACATCTTTGGGAGACACCATATATTTT
j_gene: TRBJ1-5; len: 14; abundance: NA; v_gene: TRBV2; d_gene: TRBD1; CDR3aa: CASRDRGLGQPQHF; CDR3nt: TGTGCCAGTAGGGACAGGGGGCTCGGACAGCCCCAGCATTTT
j_gene: TRBJ1-5; len: 15; abundance: once; v_gene: TRBV19; d_gene: NA; CDR3aa: CASSIPDRPGQPQHF; CDR3nt: TGTGCCAGTAGTATCCCCGACAGGCCGGGGCAGCCCCAGCATTTT
j_gene: TRBJ1-1; len: 14; abundance: NA; v_gene: TRBV7-2; d_gene: TRBD1; CDR3aa: CASSLDREYTEAFF; CDR3nt: TGTGCCAGCAGCCTAGACAGGGAATACACTGAAGCTTTCTTT
j_gene: TRBJ2-5; len: 15; abundance: NA; v_gene: TRBV11-3; d_gene: TRBD1; CDR3aa: CASSLGTGGEETQYF; CDR3nt: TGTGCCAGCAGCTTAGGGACAGGGGGCGAAGAGACCCAGTACTTC
j_gene: TRBJ1-5; len: 16; abundance: NA; v_gene: TRBV18; d_gene: TRBD1; CDR3aa: CASSPQGGTGVQPQHF; CDR3nt: TGTGCCAGCTCACCTCAAGGCGGGACAGGGGTTCAGCCCCAGCATTTT
j_gene: TRBJ2-1; len: 14; abundance: NA; v_gene: TRBV2; d_gene: TRBD2; CDR3aa: CAGDPGLGGDEQFF; CDR3nt: TGTGCCGGGGATCCGGGACTAGGAGGCGATGAGCAGTTCTTC
j_gene: TRBJ1-1; len: 15; abundance: NA; v_gene: TRBV18; d_gene: NA; CDR3aa: CASSQGAMGNTEAFF; CDR3nt: TGTGCCAGCTCCCAAGGGGCCATGGGGAACACTGAAGCTTTCTTT
j_gene: TRBJ1-5; len: 13; abundance: NA; v_gene: TRBV18; d_gene: TRBD1; CDR3aa: CASSPQGMEPQHF; CDR3nt: TGTGCCAGCTCTCCACAGGGGATGGAACCCCAGCATTTT
j_gene: TRBJ2-5; len: 15; abundance: NA; v_gene: TRBV18; d_gene: TRBD2; CDR3aa: CASSSGTSSQETQYF; CDR3nt: TGTGCCAGCTCTTCTGGGACTAGTTCCCAAGAGACCCAGTACTTC
j_gene: TRBJ2-7; len: 13; abundance: NA; v_gene: TRBV4-2; d_gene: TRBD1; CDR3aa: CASSRDRVYEQYF; CDR3nt: TGTGCCAGCAGCCGGGACAGGGTCTACGAGCAGTACTTC
j_gene: TRBJ2-2; len: 15; abundance: NA; v_gene: TRBV11-3; d_gene: TRBD1; CDR3aa: CASSLGQGQTGELFF; CDR3nt: TGTGCCAGCAGCTTGGGACAGGGACAAACCGGGGAGCTGTTTTTT
j_gene: TRBJ1-1; len: 14; abundance: NA; v_gene: TRBV6-2/TRBV6-3; d_gene: TRBD1; CDR3aa: CASSPQGQGTEAFF; CDR3nt: TGTGCCAGCAGTCCACAGGGGCAGGGCACTGAAGCTTTCTTT
j_gene: TRBJ2-7; len: 11; abundance: NA; v_gene: TRBV2; d_gene: NA; CDR3aa: CASSDTEGLYF; CDR3nt: TGTGCCAGCAGTGACACTGAGGGCCTCTATTTC
j_gene: TRBJ2-7; len: 14; abundance: NA; v_gene: TRBV20-1; d_gene: TRBD1; CDR3aa: CSASWQGASYEQYF; CDR3nt: TGCAGTGCTAGTTGGCAGGGGGCTTCCTACGAGCAGTACTTC
j_gene: TRBJ2-3; len: 15; abundance: NA; v_gene: TRBV2; d_gene: TRBD2; CDR3aa: CASQGLAGGTDTQYF; CDR3nt: TGTGCCAGCCAGGGGCTAGCGGGAGGCACAGATACGCAGTATTTT
j_gene: TRBJ1-5; len: 15; abundance: NA; v_gene: TRBV6-6; d_gene: NA; CDR3aa: CASRQTGHGNQPQHF; CDR3nt: TGTGCCAGCAGACAAACAGGGCACGGCAATCAGCCCCAGCATTTT